Listed below are T cell receptor beta chains from one sample, sequenced in a study of blood T cell repertoires in COVID-19. The table came from immunoSEQ multiplex PCR; TCRdb's copy has only in-frame clones and leaves some out. The sample holds fewer than 200,000 clones; 81% are singletons and the top ten take 11%. The sequenced sample was peripheral blood. The receptors here all came from a woman aged 40 to 50 with COVID-19, enrolled during active disease. Both conserved end residues are part of each CDR3. A D gene is named only where the DNA matches it firmly. Rows give clone size only sometimes, using once, few, many, or a class for an expanded clone.

size	V	J	D	DNA	CDR3
-	TRBV7-9	TRBJ2-7	TRBD1	TGTGCCAGCAGCTTAGCGTTGTCGACAGGGGGTCCCTACGAGCAGTACTTC	CASSLALSTGGPYEQYF
-	TRBV5-1	TRBJ2-1	TRBD2	TGCGCCCGCAGCTTGGGGGGGGGACCCGGACTAGTGGTTGAGCAGTTCTTC	CARSLGGGPGLVVEQFF
once	TRBV21-1	TRBJ2-3	-	TGTGCCATACGGAGTCTGGCGGGAGGGCCTCTAGATACGCAGTATTTT	CAIRSLAGGPLDTQYF
-	TRBV20-1	TRBJ2-7	-	TGCAGTGCATTGAACGGCTACGAGCAGTACTTC	CSALNGYEQYF
-	TRBV6-6	TRBJ2-1	-	TGTGCCAGCAGTTACGGGTCGACAGATGGTGAGCAGTTCTTC	CASSYGSTDGEQFF
-	TRBV5-8	TRBJ2-7	-	TGTGCCAGCAGCTTGTCTAGGAACTACGAGCAGTACTTC	CASSLSRNYEQYF
-	TRBV7-2	TRBJ1-2	-	TGTGCCAGCAGCTTAGTGGCGCGACTCCAATCGGCCTATGGCTACACCTTC	CASSLVARLQSAYGYTF
-	TRBV5-1	TRBJ1-2	TRBD1	TGCGCCAGCAGCTCCGGACAGGGCAACTATGGCTACACCTTC	CASSSGQGNYGYTF
-	TRBV18	TRBJ2-7	-	TGTGCCAGCTCACCGGAGGGGAACGAGCAGTACTTC	CASSPEGNEQYF
few	TRBV4-1	TRBJ1-5	TRBD1	TGCGCCAGCAGTCGTCTCCACCAGGGGGCTATCAATCAGCCCCAGCATTTT	CASSRLHQGAINQPQHF
-	TRBV4-2	TRBJ2-1	TRBD1	TGTGCCAGCAGCCAAGCCCCCGGGACAGGGAGTGAGCAGTTCTTC	CASSQAPGTGSEQFF
-	TRBV27	TRBJ1-5	-	TGTGCCAGCAGGGGGCGTAATCAGCCCCAGCATTTT	CASRGRNQPQHF
-	TRBV2	TRBJ1-4	-	TGTGCCAGCAGTGTTCAGGGTTTGGCTAATGAAAAACTGTTTTTT	CASSVQGLANEKLFF
-	TRBV9	TRBJ2-3	-	TGTGCCAGCAGCCAGGTTCGGGGGAGCACAGATACGCAGTATTTT	CASSQVRGSTDTQYF
-	TRBV10-3	TRBJ2-7	TRBD2	TGTGCCACCCTCCGGGCGGGAGGCGACGAGCAGTACTTC	CATLRAGGDEQYF
-	TRBV11-2	TRBJ1-2	-	TGTGCCAGCAGCTTAGGGGCGAGCTATGGCTACACCTTC	CASSLGASYGYTF
-	TRBV7-2	TRBJ2-3	-	TGTGCCAGCAGCTTAAGGGGGGGCGGCACAGATACGCAGTATTTT	CASSLRGGGTDTQYF
-	TRBV6-1	TRBJ1-2	-	TGTGCCAGCAGTGAAGTGCAGGGCTATGGCTACACCTTC	CASSEVQGYGYTF
-	TRBV20-1	TRBJ1-2	-	TGCAGTGCTGGGGCGACCTATGGCTACACCTTC	CSAGATYGYTF
-	TRBV19	TRBJ2-5	TRBD1	TGTGCCAGTAGTGGGAGGACAGGGGGCACATATCAAGAGACCCAGTACTTC	CASSGRTGGTYQETQYF
-	TRBV29-1	TRBJ1-2	-	TGCAGCGTTGAAAGACAAGGCGGCTACACCTTC	CSVERQGGYTF
-	TRBV3-1/TRBV3-2	TRBJ2-5	-	TGTGCCAGCAGCCACCCCGAGGGGGGGACCCAAGAGACCCAGTACTTC	CASSHPEGGTQETQYF
-	TRBV6-5	TRBJ2-3	-	TGTGCCAGCAGTTACGGGGCGACAGATACGCAGTATTTT	CASSYGATDTQYF
few	TRBV6-5	TRBJ1-1	-	TGTGCCAGCAGTTACGTCGACAGGAACACTGAAGCTTTCTTT	CASSYVDRNTEAFF
-	TRBV7-8	TRBJ1-1	-	TGTGCCAGCAGTGCTGCGGGGCCGAACACTGAAGCTTTCTTT	CASSAAGPNTEAFF
-	TRBV7-6	TRBJ2-5	-	TGTGCCAGCAGCTTAAGTCAGGGTAGGGAGACCCAGTACTTC	CASSLSQGRETQYF
-	TRBV5-8	TRBJ2-1	TRBD2	TGTGCCAGCAGCTTGTTACTAGCGGGGAACAATGAGCAGTTCTTC	CASSLLLAGNNEQFF
-	TRBV4-2	TRBJ2-7	-	TGTGCCAGCAGCCAAGATCGGGGTTACTCCTACGAGCAGTACTTC	CASSQDRGYSYEQYF
-	TRBV12-3/TRBV12-4	TRBJ2-5	-	TGTGCCAGCAGCCCCTACGGGGAGACCCAGTACTTC	CASSPYGETQYF
many	TRBV4-2	TRBJ1-6	-	TGTGCCAGCAGCCAAGAGGGGGGACCGTGGCTTGGACCCCTCCACTTT	CASSQEGGPWLGPLHF
-	TRBV6-4	TRBJ1-1	-	TGTGCCAGCAGTGACAGCGGGGGGAAAGCTTTCTTT	CASSDSGGKAFF
few	TRBV19	TRBJ1-5	TRBD1	TGTGCCAGTAGTATTCAGGGGGTTTATCAGCCCCAGCATTTT	CASSIQGVYQPQHF
-	TRBV2	TRBJ2-1	-	TGTGCCAGCAGTAGCGGATTTCTATACAATGAGCAGTTCTTC	CASSSGFLYNEQFF
-	TRBV7-9	TRBJ2-2	-	TGTGCCAGCAGCTTGGACTTACGTTCTGGGGAGCTGTTTTTT	CASSLDLRSGELFF
-	TRBV9	TRBJ2-7	-	TGTGCCAGCAGCGTAGCAGGAATCGGCTACGAGCAGTACTTC	CASSVAGIGYEQYF
few	TRBV7-2	TRBJ2-1	TRBD2	TGTGCCAGCAGCTTAGTAGCTAGCGGCTCCTACAATGAGCAGTTCTTC	CASSLVASGSYNEQFF
-	TRBV6-5	TRBJ1-1	-	TGTGCCAGCGGAATGGGTGTCGGGACAAGCACTGAAGCTTTCTTT	CASGMGVGTSTEAFF
-	TRBV9	TRBJ2-1	TRBD2	TGTGCCAGCAGCGTAGTCCCGACTAGCGGGAACGTAGATGAGCAGTTCTTC	CASSVVPTSGNVDEQFF
-	TRBV19	TRBJ1-3	TRBD1	TGTGCCAGTAGTGGACAGGCTGGAAACACCATATATTTT	CASSGQAGNTIYF
-	TRBV9	TRBJ2-5	-	TGTGCCAGCAGCGTAGTCGGGGGCCAAGAGACCCAGTACTTC	CASSVVGGQETQYF
-	TRBV7-9	TRBJ1-3	-	TGTGCCAGCAGCTTATTAAGAAACACCATATATTTT	CASSLLRNTIYF
-	TRBV2	TRBJ2-1	-	TGTGCCAGCAACCAGTACAATGAGCAGTTCTTC	CASNQYNEQFF
-	TRBV6-1	TRBJ1-5	TRBD1	TGTGCCAGCAGTGAAAGACAGGGTCAGCCCCAGCATTTT	CASSERQGQPQHF
-	TRBV2	TRBJ2-1	-	TGTGCCAGCAGTGTGGGGGCCGGTGAGCAGTTCTTC	CASSVGAGEQFF
-	TRBV2	TRBJ2-1	-	TGTGCCAGCAATGGGGGGGCCTCCTACAATGAGCAGTTCTTC	CASNGGASYNEQFF
-	TRBV3-1/TRBV3-2	TRBJ1-5	-	TGTGCCAGCAGCCAGGGGAGGAGTAGCAATCAGCCCCAGCATTTT	CASSQGRSSNQPQHF
-	TRBV29-1	TRBJ2-1	-	TGCAGCTCTGCCGGCGCCCCCGACAGGCCCAATGAGCAGTTCTTC	CSSAGAPDRPNEQFF
once	TRBV21-1	TRBJ2-2	-	TGTGCCAGCAGCAAAGTGCAGGTTTCTCAAACACGGGACAGTTTAGCCGGGGAGCTGTTTTTT	CASSKVQVSQTRDSLAGELFF
once	TRBV19	TRBJ2-5	TRBD2	TGTGCCAGTAGTATAGCGACTAGCGGGAGAGGGGAGACCCAGTACTTC	CASSIATSGRGETQYF
-	TRBV7-9	TRBJ2-2	TRBD1	TGTGCCTCCCAGGGGGCGACTAACACCGGGGAGCTGTTTTTT	CASQGATNTGELFF
-	TRBV19	TRBJ2-1	-	TGTGCCAGTTCCCGGGAGCCCTCCTACAATGAGCAGTTCTTC	CASSREPSYNEQFF
-	TRBV12-3/TRBV12-4	TRBJ1-1	TRBD1	TGTGCCAGCAGTGGGACAGGCGTATCTGAAGCTTTCTTT	CASSGTGVSEAFF
-	TRBV5-1	TRBJ2-2	TRBD1	TGCGCCAGCAGCTTGCACAGGGGAACCAGGGAGCTGTTTTTT	CASSLHRGTRELFF
-	TRBV5-1	TRBJ2-3	-	TGCGCCAGCAGCCCACGGACAGGCACAGATACGCAGTATTTT	CASSPRTGTDTQYF